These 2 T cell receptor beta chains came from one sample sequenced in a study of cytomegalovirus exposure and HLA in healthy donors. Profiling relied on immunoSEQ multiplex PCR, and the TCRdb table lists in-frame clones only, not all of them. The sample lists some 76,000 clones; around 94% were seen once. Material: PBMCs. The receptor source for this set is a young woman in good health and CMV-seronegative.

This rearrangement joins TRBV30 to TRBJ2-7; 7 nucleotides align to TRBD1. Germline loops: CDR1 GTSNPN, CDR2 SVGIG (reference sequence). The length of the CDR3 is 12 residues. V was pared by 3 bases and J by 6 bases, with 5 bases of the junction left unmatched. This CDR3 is CAWSPTGTEQYF. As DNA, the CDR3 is TGTGCCTGGAGCCCGACAGGGACCGAGCAGTACTTC.

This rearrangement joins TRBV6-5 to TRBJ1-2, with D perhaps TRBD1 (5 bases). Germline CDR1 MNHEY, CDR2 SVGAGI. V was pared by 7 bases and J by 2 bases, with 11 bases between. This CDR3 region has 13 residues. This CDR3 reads CASTRRGNYGYTF. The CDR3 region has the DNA TGTGCCAGCACCCGGCGGGGGAACTATGGCTACACCTTC.